One and the same sample provided the 25 T cell receptor beta chains below, sequenced in a study of PD-1 blockade in classical Hodgkin lymphoma. Each and every patient relapsed after autologous stem cell transplantation, and patients got differing brentuximab vedotin exposure. The method was immunoSEQ multiplex PCR; TCRdb's version includes in-frame clones alone and lacks a portion of them. The table records 70,000 or so clones, about two thirds of them present only once. The specimen was peripheral blood mononuclear cells (PBMCs), collected before the second cycle of nivolumab. Source of these receptors: a human donor with classical Hodgkin lymphoma.

This clone has only a few counts. The chain has TRBV19 and TRBJ2-5; D is uncertain. CDR3 size: 15 residues. V lost 2 bases, J lost 1 base, and 11 bases lay in between. Germline V gives CDR1 LNHDA, CDR2 SQIVND (reference sequence). CDR3 sequence reads: CASSIYLGAQETQYF. As DNA, the CDR3 is TGTGCCAGTAGTATATATCTCGGTGCCCAAGAGACCCAGTACTTC.

The chain employs TRBV15 and TRBJ2-7; the D is unclear. Germline V CDR1 and CDR2: LNHNV, YYDKDF (reference sequence). V lost 0 bases to trimming and J lost 4 bases, with 7 bases between them. This CDR3 is 13 amino acids long. The CDR3 DNA follows: TGTGCCACCAGCAGAGATTCGTGGTACGAGCAGTACTTC. It encodes CATSRDSWYEQYF.

The gene calls are TRBV2 and TRBJ1-1, with D unclear. The V and J ends lost 4 bases and 2 bases respectively, with 8 bases between them. Germline-derived CDR1 and CDR2 are SNHLY and FYNNEI. The CDR3 loop spans 13 amino acids. The CDR3 DNA sequence: TGTGCCAGCAGTGTGGGAGGAAACACTGAAGCTTTCTTT. Encoded protein: CASSVGGNTEAFF.

This chain links TRBV7-3 with TRBJ1-1; D ambiguous. The CDR3 contains 14 residues. CDR1 SGHTA and CDR2 FQGTGA come from the germline V gene. The V and J ends lost 5 bases and 3 bases respectively, with 13 bases between them. CDR3 in DNA: TGTGCCAGCAGCGTCACGGGGTGGGACACTGAAGCTTTCTTT. Amino acids: CASSVTGWDTEAFF.

The chain is built from TRBV15 and TRBJ2-2; 7 bases line up with TRBD2. This CDR3 has 14 amino acids. The germline V gene has CDR1 LNHNV and CDR2 YYDKDF (reference sequence). The trim removed 0 bases at V and 6 bases at J, leaving 1 base unmatched. The CDR3 coding sequence is TGTGCCACCAGCAGAGATCGGGGGGCCGGGGAGCTGTTTTTT. It yields the protein CATSRDRGAGELFF.

This chain joins TRBV2 and TRBJ1-1; 9 bases are shared with TRBD1. J lost 6 bases, V lost 4 bases, and 6 bases had no gene match. CDR3 size: 14 residues. CDR1 is SNHLY, CDR2 FYNNEI, per germline. The CDR3 sequence: CASSVQGARAEAFF. Here the CDR3 DNA reads TGTGCCAGCAGTGTACAGGGGGCGAGGGCTGAAGCTTTCTTT.

The J gene is TRBJ2-7, the V gene TRBV6-6; the match to TRBD1 covers 7 bases. The CDR3 has 15 residues. Germline CDR1 is MNHNY and CDR2 is SVGAGI (reference sequence). V lost 6 bases and J lost 0; bases outside the gene matches: 8. In DNA, the CDR3 is TGTGCCAGCAGATCAGGGGGAGAACCCTCCTACGAGCAGTACTTC. This sequence encodes CASRSGGEPSYEQYF.

The V gene is TRBV27, the J gene TRBJ1-1; 10 bases are shared with TRBD1. V gave up 3 bases and J gave up 5 bases; unmatched junction bases: 9. The CDR3 contains 16 residues. CDR1 is MNHEY and CDR2 is SMNVEV in the germline V gene (reference sequence). CDR3 in DNA: TGTGCCAGCAGTTTTAAACCGGGACAGGGGCGGACTGAAGCTTTCTTT. Protein: CASSFKPGQGRTEAFF.

The chain recombines TRBV5-1 with TRBJ2-7; either TRBD1 or TRBD2 may fit D (7 bases each). The V end was cut by 4 bases, the J end by 2 bases, with 19 bases between. The CDR3 totals 16 residues. Per the germline V gene, CDR1 is SGHRS and CDR2 is YFSETQ. The CDR3 DNA reads as TGCGCCAGCAGCGGCCGGTATCAGGGGGGGCCCTACGAGCAGTACTTC. Protein sequence: CASSGRYQGGPYEQYF.

A note on this clone: A read error may produce the germline difference seen at one junction end. The CDR3 spells CASSLGTGGSTDTQYF. The CDR3 nucleotides read TGTGCTAGCAGCTTAGGAACGGGGGGGAGCACAGATACGCAGTATTTT. V gene TRBV7-7 combines with J gene TRBJ2-3; 8 bases are shared with TRBD2. This CDR3 has 16 residues. CDR1 and CDR2 from the germline V gene are SSHAT and FNYEAQ (reference sequence).

The rearrangement links TRBV9 to TRBJ2-1; 8 bases line up with TRBD2. CDR1 is SGDLS and CDR2 is YYNGEE in the germline V gene. This CDR3 contains 16 residues. The ends lost 4 bases at V and 5 bases at J; junction bases unmatched: 11. The DNA of the CDR3 is TGTGCCAGCAGCCCTCGGGGCGGGGGGTACAACAATGAGCAGTTCTTC. Amino acids: CASSPRGGGYNNEQFF.

This sequence joins TRBV11-2 and TRBJ2-3; no firm D call. There are 13 residues in the CDR3. Germline V gives CDR1 SGHAT, CDR2 FQNNGV. Between the trimmed V and J ends, which lost 1 base and 6 bases, there was a span of 8 bases. DNA of the CDR3: TGTGCCAGCAGCTTAGTTCGGGCGGATACGCAGTATTTT. Translating gives CASSLVRADTQYF. The entire variable domain, with the rest obtained from reference TRBV11-2 and TRBJ2-3, is as follows: EAGVAQSPRYKIIEKRQSVAFWCNPISGHATLYWYQQILGQGPKLLIQFQNNGVVDDSQLPKDRFSAERLKGVDSTLKIQPAKLEDSAVYLCASSLVRADTQYFGPGTRLTVL.

This chain joins TRBV19 and TRBJ1-1; possible D gene TRBD1, 5 bases. The CDR3 spans 15 residues. Germline assignment: CDR1 LNHDA and CDR2 SQIVND (reference sequence). Trimming cost V 7 bases and J 0 bases, with 15 bases left between them. The DNA of the CDR3 is TGTGCCAGTATCGACTCATCAGGGTTGAACACTGAAGCTTTCTTT. Protein sequence: CASIDSSGLNTEAFF.

The V and J genes are TRBV11-3 and TRBJ2-1; no clear D gene. The CDR3 totals 18 residues. Per germline, CDR1 SGHNT and CDR2 YENEEA. Trimming shortened V by 1 base and J by 0 bases, and 16 bases separated the two germline ends. The CDR3 DNA is TGTGCCAGCAGCTTAGGGACGTCGTCCCGGAGCTCCTACAATGAGCAGTTCTTC. As protein: CASSLGTSSRSSYNEQFF.

J is TRBJ1-1 and V is TRBV7-9; possible D gene TRBD1, 6 bases. Germline loops: CDR1 SEHNR, CDR2 FQNEAQ (reference sequence). V was cut by 7 bases and J by 0 bases, with 15 bases left in between. CDR3 length: 15 amino acids. The CDR3 coding sequence is TGTGCCAGCACCGATGGGGGCTTTATGAACACTGAAGCTTTCTTT. This gives the protein CASTDGGFMNTEAFF.

In the case of this clone: Other DNA sequences in this sample translate to the same CDR3. V is TRBV5-1 and J is TRBJ1-3, with TRBD1 matching 8 bases. Germline CDR1 reads SGHRS; CDR2 reads YFSETQ. Losses at the gene ends were 3 bases for V and 4 bases for J; bases not matched to a gene: 3. This CDR3 contains 14 residues. The CDR3 DNA is TGCGCCAGCAGCTCCGGGACAGGAGGAAACACCATATATTTT. It codes for CASSSGTGGNTIYF.

This clone was counted once. The J gene is TRBJ2-7, the V gene TRBV20-1; D call uncertain. The V end lost 6 bases, the J end lost 3 bases, and 9 bases lay between the germline ends. Germline CDR1 is DFQATT and CDR2 is SNEGSKA (reference sequence). CDR3 length: 11 residues. CDR3 in DNA: TGCAGTGCGATCTCCCGCTACGAGCAGTACTTC. Its translation is CSAISRYEQYF.

This rearrangement joins TRBV19 to TRBJ2-7, with D tentatively TRBD2 (5 bases). V lost 5 bases, J lost 2 bases, and 19 bases lay in between. Germline-derived CDR1 and CDR2 are LNHDA and SQIVND (reference sequence). CDR3 length equals 16 residues. CDR3: CASSRASGTAAYEQYF. The CDR3 coding sequence is TGTGCCAGTAGTCGGGCTTCGGGAACGGCAGCCTACGAGCAGTACTTC.

The chain combines TRBV21-1 with TRBJ2-6. TRBV21-1 is labeled a pseudogene. The CDR3 extends over 17 amino acids. The CDR3 DNA reads TGTGCCAGCAGCAGGGATCTACAACAAAGTCGGGCCAACGTCCTGACTTTC. Translating gives CASSRDLQQSRANVLTF.

This clone was seen once. V gene TRBV18 combines with J gene TRBJ2-1; 15 bases align to TRBD2. With 3 bases clipped from V and 7 bases from J, the junction kept 1 base outside the gene matches. This CDR3 is 15 amino acids long. Germline V gives CDR1 KGHSH, CDR2 LQKENI. CDR3 residues: CASSPGTSGGNEQFF. The CDR3 region has the DNA TGTGCCAGCTCACCTGGGACTAGCGGGGGGAATGAGCAGTTCTTC.

This chain connects TRBV18 to TRBJ2-2, with D uncertain. The germline gives CDR1 KGHSH, CDR2 LQKENI. This CDR3 contains 15 residues. The V and J ends lost 3 bases and 1 base respectively, with 9 bases between them. CDR3 DNA sequence: TGTGCCAGCTCACCTAACGCAGGGAACACCGGGGAGCTGTTTTTT. This gives the protein CASSPNAGNTGELFF. The full variable domain, rest sourced from reference TRBV18 and TRBJ2-2, is NAGVMQNPRHLVRRRGQEARLRCSPMKGHSHVYWYRQLPEEGLKFMVYLQKENIIDESGMPKERFSAEFPKEGPSILRIQQVVRGDSAAYFCASSPNAGNTGELFFGEGSRLTVL.

The chain carries TRBV4-1 and TRBJ1-2; D ambiguous. CDR1 and CDR2 from the germline V gene are MGHRA and YSYEKL. This CDR3 spans 18 amino acids. V dropped 1 base and J dropped 3 bases, with 21 bases sitting between them. The CDR3 coding sequence is TGCGCCAGCAGCCAAGTAAATTTGATCGGGGTCTTCGACTATGGCTACACCTTC. Translating gives CASSQVNLIGVFDYGYTF.

CDR3 in DNA: TGTGCCTGGCTGAGGGGCCCCTATGGCTACACCTTC. It encodes CAWLRGPYGYTF. This rearrangement joins TRBV30 to TRBJ1-2; maybe TRBD1 (5 bases). Germline CDR1 is GTSNPN and CDR2 is SVGIG (reference sequence). Deletions cut 5 bases from V and 4 bases from J, with 11 bases between. The CDR3 extends over 12 amino acids.

This chain connects TRBV19 to TRBJ2-6, with D unclear. This CDR3 has 14 amino acids. The germline V and J ends were trimmed by 8 bases and 1 base, with 9 bases remaining between them. Germline CDR1 and CDR2: LNHDA and SQIVND (reference sequence). CDR3 residues: CASLDESGANVLTF. In DNA, the CDR3 is TGTGCCAGTCTGGACGAATCTGGGGCCAACGTCCTGACTTTC.

This clone appeared a single time. This rearrangement joins TRBV2 to TRBJ1-5; 9 nucleotides line up with TRBD1. This CDR3 has 17 residues. J was trimmed by 3 bases and V by 4 bases; bases with no gene match: 10. Germline assignment: CDR1 SNHLY and CDR2 FYNNEI. The DNA of the CDR3 is TGTGCCAGCAGTGGTACCCGGGACAGGGCAAACAATCAGCCCCAGCATTTT. Translated: CASSGTRDRANNQPQHF. Based on the CDR3 plus reference TRBV2 and TRBJ1-5, the full variable domain is EPEVTQTPSHQVTQMGQEVILRCVPISNHLYFYWYRQILGQKVEFLVSFYNNEISEKSEIFDDQFSVERPDGSNFTLKIRSTKLEDSAMYFCASSGTRDRANNQPQHFGDGTRLSIL.